The 25 T cell receptor beta chains presented below share a single source sample, sequenced in a study of OX40 agonist ivuxolimab in advanced cancers. Clones were read by immunoSEQ multiplex PCR, and TCRdb kept only the in-frame ones, dropping some. The profile shows approximately 94,000 clones, more than 85% of them singletons. Sample: CD4+ or CD8+ T cells sorted from blood, taken in a trial of the OX40 agonist ivuxolimab. The receptors originated from an adult with an advanced solid tumor such as melanoma, head and neck, liver or kidney cancer.

CDR3 amino acids: CASSQRGRDTQYF. CDR3 coding DNA: TGTGCCAGTAGCCAGCGGGGTCGGGATACGCAGTATTTT. The chain couples TRBV19 to TRBJ2-3, with 7 bases identical to TRBD2. V trimming: 6 bases; J trimming: 6 bases; junction bases outside the gene matches: 6. CDR1 is LNHDA, CDR2 SQIVND, per germline (reference sequence). The CDR3 runs to 13 residues.

The chain carries TRBV4-1 and TRBJ2-7; 9 bases align to TRBD2. V lost 4 bases to trimming and J lost 2 bases; unmatched junction nucleotides: 3. CDR3 length: 14 amino acids. Germline-derived CDR1 and CDR2 are MGHRA and YSYEKL. CDR3: CASSRREGPYEQYF. The CDR3, as DNA: TGCGCCAGCAGCCGGCGGGAGGGGCCCTACGAGCAGTACTTC.

The chain recombines TRBV7-3 with TRBJ2-7; 9 positions agree with TRBD1. CDR3 length: 16 residues. The V segment lost 2 bases and the J segment 4 bases; nucleotides outside the gene matches: 9. The V gene's germline CDR1 is SGHTA and CDR2 FQGTGA. CDR3 protein: CASSLGGTGMMYEQYF. CDR3 nucleotides: TGTGCCAGCAGCTTAGGGGGGACAGGGATGATGTACGAGCAGTACTTC.

V is TRBV19 and J is TRBJ2-7; TRBD1 is a possible D gene (6 bases). V was trimmed by 7 bases and J by 2 bases, leaving 9 bases between them. The CDR3 runs to 12 residues. Germline CDR1 LNHDA, CDR2 SQIVND (reference sequence). The chain's CDR3 is CASTGTTYEQYF. The CDR3 DNA is TGTGCCAGTACCGGGACAACCTACGAGCAGTACTTC. The full variable domain, rest sourced from reference TRBV19 and TRBJ2-7, is DGGITQSPKYLFRKEGQNVTLSCEQNLNHDAMYWYRQDPGQGLRLIYYSQIVNDFQKGDIAEGYSVSREKKESFPLTVTSAQKNPTAFYLCASTGTTYEQYFGPGTRLTVT.

The genes are TRBV19 and TRBJ2-1; 9 positions match TRBD2. Losses at the gene ends were 2 bases for V and 6 bases for J; bases not matched to a gene: 2. Germline V gene data show CDR1 as LNHDA and CDR2 as SQIVND (reference sequence). The CDR3 has 14 residues. In nucleotides, the CDR3 is TGTGCCAGTAGTATACTAGCGGGGATCAATGAGCAGTTCTTC. It codes for CASSILAGINEQFF.

The J gene is TRBJ1-1, the V gene TRBV19; maybe TRBD1 (6 bases). This CDR3 is built from 18 residues. Germline V gene lookup returns CDR1 LNHDA and CDR2 SQIVND (reference sequence). Trimming removed 2 bases at V and 0 bases at J, with 19 bases between. CDR3 region: CASSIQTNLGGLNTEAFF. Written as DNA, the CDR3 is TGTGCCAGTAGTATACAAACAAACCTCGGGGGGCTGAACACTGAAGCTTTCTTT.

V and J are TRBV7-9 and TRBJ2-5; 7 nucleotides match TRBD2. The V segment lost 5 bases and the J segment 5 bases; nucleotides outside the gene matches: 5. The germline V gene has CDR1 SEHNR and CDR2 FQNEAQ (reference sequence). The CDR3 is 13 residues long. CDR3 amino acids: CASSRVGGETQYF. CDR3 bases: TGTGCCAGCAGCCGCGTGGGGGGGGAGACCCAGTACTTC.

This chain uses TRBV6-5 with TRBJ2-7, with TRBD1 matching 8 bases. Per germline, CDR1 MNHEY and CDR2 SVGAGI. Unmatched junction bases numbered 4, after V lost 6 bases and J lost 0 bases. CDR3 length equals 14 residues. In DNA form, the CDR3 reads TGTGCCAGCAGACAAGGACAGGGCTCCTACGAGCAGTACTTC. As protein: CASRQGQGSYEQYF.

V and J are TRBV6-5 and TRBJ1-5; possibly TRBD1 for D (5 bases). The V end was cut by 5 bases, the J end by 1 base, with 9 bases between. This CDR3 region has 14 residues. Per the germline V gene, CDR1 is MNHEY and CDR2 is SVGAGI. DNA for the CDR3: TGTGCCAGCAGTCACCGGGACAGCAATCAGCCCCAGCATTTT. This codes for CASSHRDSNQPQHF.

The chain combines TRBV12-1 with TRBJ1-1; the D call in the table, TRBD1, was not verified against the DNA. TRBV12-1 constitutes a pseudogene. There are 15 residues in the CDR3. CDR3 DNA sequence: TGTGCCAGCAGCTTTGAGGGGGACCTGAACACTGAAGCTTTCTTT. Its protein is CASSFEGDLNTEAFF.

The V call is TRBV7-2, the J call TRBJ1-1, with D unclear. Deletions cut 4 bases from V and 8 bases from J, with 14 bases between. CDR1 and CDR2 from the germline V gene are SGHTA and FQGNSA. The length of the CDR3 is 13 residues. The CDR3: CASSSSPFTEAFF. DNA for the CDR3: TGTGCCAGCAGCTCGAGTCCCTTCACCGAAGCTTTCTTT.

The chain carries TRBV11-3 and TRBJ1-2; D ambiguous. V was trimmed by 1 base and J by 8 bases, leaving 14 bases between them. The CDR3 consists of 14 residues. Germline V gives CDR1 SGHNT, CDR2 YENEEA. The CDR3 sequence is CASSLGRGRGGYTF. CDR3 nucleotide sequence: TGTGCCAGCAGCTTAGGCCGCGGGAGAGGAGGCTACACCTTC.

V usage is TRBV28 and J usage is TRBJ2-5; 12 nucleotides line up with TRBD2. V dropped 7 bases and J dropped 4; count of bases not matched to a gene: 7. This CDR3 contains 15 residues. Germline CDR1 reads MDHEN; CDR2 reads SYDVKM. The CDR3 DNA reads as TGTGCCAGCAATACTAGCGGGAGGATCCGAGAGACCCAGTACTTC. Residues: CASNTSGRIRETQYF.

The chain combines TRBV5-1 with TRBJ2-7, with 7 positions matching TRBD2. The CDR3 contains 15 residues. Germline V gene sequence: CDR1 SGHRS, CDR2 YFSETQ. Germline trimming cut 0 bases from V and 2 bases from J; bases unmatched to any gene: 5. The CDR3 sequence: CASSLGVAGPYEQYF. The CDR3 DNA reads as TGCGCCAGCAGCTTGGGGGTAGCGGGCCCCTACGAGCAGTACTTC.

This chain links TRBV7-2 with TRBJ2-1, with D maybe TRBD2 (6 bases). Trimming pared 0 bases from V and 4 bases from J, leaving 13 bases between. Germline CDR1 is SGHTA and CDR2 is FQGNSA. The CDR3 contains 16 residues. CDR3 DNA sequence: TGTGCCAGCAGCTTAGCGGACTGGAGGGGATACAATGAGCAGTTCTTC. This codes for CASSLADWRGYNEQFF.

This clone was found a few times. The V and J genes are TRBV19 and TRBJ1-2, with D uncertain. Trimming pared 9 bases from V and 5 bases from J, leaving 16 bases between. This CDR3 has 13 amino acids. Germline CDR1 and CDR2: LNHDA and SQIVND (reference sequence). The CDR3 sequence is CASRRQQLYGYTF. Written as DNA, the CDR3 is TGTGCCAGCCGCCGGCAGCAGTTGTATGGCTACACCTTC.

J is TRBJ1-5 and V is TRBV5-1; no clear D gene. V was clipped by 0 bases and J by 0 bases, with 10 bases between them. The CDR3 consists of 16 residues. Germline V gene sequence: CDR1 SGHRS, CDR2 YFSETQ. The CDR3 nucleotides are TGCGCCAGCAGCTTGGCGCCTGTGAGTAGCAATCAGCCCCAGCATTTT. This gives the protein CASSLAPVSSNQPQHF.

V and J are TRBV7-3 and TRBJ1-5, with D unclear. Trimming cost V 1 base and J 8 bases, with 9 bases left between them. Germline V CDR1 and CDR2: SGHTA, FQGTGA. This CDR3 has 13 residues. CDR3 amino acids: CASSLRSGEPQHF. In nucleotides, the CDR3 is TGTGCCAGCAGCTTAAGATCCGGGGAGCCCCAGCATTTT.

The genes are TRBV6-6 and TRBJ2-2; no clear D. CDR1 MNHNY and CDR2 SVGAGI come from the germline V gene (reference sequence). The length of the CDR3 is 13 residues. V was trimmed by 6 bases and J by 1 base, leaving 6 bases between them. The CDR3 sequence: CASRWGNTGELFF. Written as DNA, the CDR3 is TGTGCCAGCAGATGGGGGAACACCGGGGAGCTGTTTTTT.

As for this clone: Other DNA sequences in this specimen translate into the identical CDR3. The chain carries TRBV28 and TRBJ1-5; D call uncertain. CDR1 MDHEN and CDR2 SYDVKM come from the germline V gene. Deletions cut 4 bases from V and 6 bases from J, with 4 bases between. CDR3 length equals 11 residues. The CDR3 DNA reads as TGTGCCAGCAGTTCCCCTCAGCCCCAGCATTTT. This codes for CASSSPQPQHF. The full variable domain, with the rest looked up from reference TRBV28 and TRBJ1-5, is DVKVTQSSRYLVKRTGEKVFLECVQDMDHENMFWYRQDPGLGLRLIYFSYDVKMKEKGDIPEGYSVSREKKERFSLILESASTNQTSMYLCASSSPQPQHFGDGTRLSIL.

This rearrangement joins TRBV11-3 to TRBJ2-1; D ambiguous. The germline V gene has CDR1 SGHNT and CDR2 YENEEA. The length of the CDR3 is 12 residues. The V end lost 6 bases, the J end lost 14 bases, and 17 bases lay between the germline ends. In DNA form, the CDR3 reads TGTGCCAGCAGTCCAGGTGGGGTCAGAAAGTTCTTC. It is translated as CASSPGGVRKFF.

The chain has TRBV29-1 and TRBJ1-4, with unresolved D. CDR3 length equals 13 residues. V was shortened by 4 bases and J by 2 bases, with 8 bases between the two germline ends. From germline, CDR1 is SQVTM and CDR2 ANQGSEA. CDR3 sequence (DNA): TGCAGCGTTGCGTGGCAGACTAATGAAAAACTGTTTTTT. It translates to CSVAWQTNEKLFF.

The chain recombines TRBV6-5 with TRBJ2-7; 14 positions agree with TRBD2. The CDR3 covers 15 residues. The J segment lost 2 bases and the V segment lost 6 bases, leaving 3 bases of the junction unmatched. Germline CDR1 and CDR2: MNHEY and SVGAGI. The CDR3 nucleotides are TGTGCCAGCAGCCGACTAGCGGGAGGGACCTACGAGCAGTACTTC. Amino acids: CASSRLAGGTYEQYF.

The CDR3 sequence: CASSEGRVGREQYF. The CDR3 bases are TGTGCCAGCAGTGAGGGCAGGGTAGGCCGCGAGCAGTACTTC. The chain is built from TRBV2 and TRBJ2-7, with D tentatively TRBD1 (5 bases). The CDR3 is made up of 14 amino acids. The germline gives CDR1 SNHLY, CDR2 FYNNEI. V lost 3 bases to trimming and J lost 6 bases, with 15 bases between them.

This chain joins TRBV6-5 and TRBJ1-1; TRBD1 is a possible D gene (6 bases). The V and J ends lost 6 bases and 4 bases respectively, with 12 bases between them. Germline V gives CDR1 MNHEY, CDR2 SVGAGI. There are 13 residues in the CDR3. The CDR3: CASSTGTGTEAFF. Here the CDR3 DNA reads TGTGCCAGCAGCACAGGGACTGGCACTGAAGCTTTCTTT.